These 20 T cell receptor beta chains originate from one sample sequenced in a study of T cell clones after liver transplantation. Using immunoSEQ multiplex PCR, the repertoire was profiled, and TCRdb retains in-frame clones only, with some absent. Counted here are 98,000 or so clones, 75% to 90% occurring once; the ten biggest clones make up 0.8% to 1%. This specimen was CD4+ T cells from blood, taken before liver transplant. All receptors derive from a human donor who received a liver transplant.

The chain couples TRBV19 to TRBJ2-1; 8 nucleotides line up with TRBD2. V gave up 4 bases and J gave up 7 bases; unmatched junction bases: 12. The CDR3 totals 16 residues. In germline, CDR1 is LNHDA, CDR2 SQIVND (reference sequence). The CDR3 region is CASSTRTSGRGNEQFF. DNA for the CDR3: TGTGCCAGTAGTACCCGGACAAGCGGGAGAGGGAATGAGCAGTTCTTC.

The chain joins TRBV6-5 to TRBJ2-7; D possibly matches TRBD1 or TRBD2 (6 bases each). The germline V gene encodes CDR1 MNHEY and CDR2 SVGAGI. V was shortened by 2 bases and J by 6 bases, with 20 bases between the two germline ends. The CDR3 extends over 16 amino acids. The CDR3 sequence: CASSYRTTGGGGEQYF. As DNA, the CDR3 is TGTGCCAGCAGTTACCGTACGACAGGAGGGGGTGGCGAGCAGTACTTC.

A note on this clone: Other nucleotide sequences from this sample produce the same CDR3. The V call is TRBV30, the J call TRBJ1-2; 7 nucleotides match TRBD1. The ends lost 0 bases at V and 13 bases at J; junction bases unmatched: 8. The CDR3 length is 12 residues. Germline V gene lookup returns CDR1 GTSNPN and CDR2 SVGIG (reference sequence). Here the CDR3 reads CAWSVIQGGRTF. DNA of the CDR3: TGTGCCTGGAGTGTGATTCAGGGGGGTCGCACCTTC.

This chain connects TRBV18 to TRBJ2-2, with TRBD1 identical over 8 bases. CDR3 length: 17 amino acids. With 6 bases clipped from V and 5 bases from J, the junction kept 14 bases outside the gene matches. Looked up from germline, CDR1 is KGHSH and CDR2 is LQKENI. In DNA, the CDR3 is TGTGCCAGCTCGCTTGACAGGGGAGCGGCCCTTACCGGGGAGCTGTTTTTT. Translation gives CASSLDRGAALTGELFF.

The rearrangement uses TRBV28 and TRBJ1-1; TRBD1 might be the D (5 bases). The CDR3 length is 15 residues. V lost 6 bases and J lost 4, with 18 bases in between. The germline gives CDR1 MDHEN, CDR2 SYDVKM. The CDR3 protein is CASSLFPSQGTEAFF. For the CDR3, the DNA is TGTGCCAGCAGCCTCTTTCCTTCCCAGGGCACTGAAGCTTTCTTT.

The V and J genes are TRBV7-9 and TRBJ2-4, with D unresolved. CDR3 length: 13 residues. Trimming cost V 4 bases and J 8 bases, with 12 bases left between them. Per the germline V gene, CDR1 is SEHNR and CDR2 is FQNEAQ (reference sequence). In nucleotides, the CDR3 is TGTGCCAGCAGCTCTCTGGGGTCGGACATTCAGTACTTC. It is translated as CASSSLGSDIQYF.

The V gene is TRBV6-5, the J gene TRBJ1-3, with D perhaps matching TRBD1 (5 bases). The V and J ends lost 6 bases and 1 base respectively, with 13 bases between them. Germline V CDR1 and CDR2: MNHEY, SVGAGI. The CDR3 consists of 15 residues. CDR3 nucleotides: TGTGCCAGCAGCCCCGGGGCCTCGTCTGGAAACACCATATATTTT. Amino acid sequence: CASSPGASSGNTIYF.

The chain recombines TRBV11-2 with TRBJ2-7; possibly TRBD1 for D (5 bases). Germline lookup yields CDR1 SGHAT and CDR2 FQNNGV. V gave up 0 bases and J gave up 4 bases, with 16 bases separating them. The CDR3 sequence is 16 residues long. The chain's CDR3 is CASSLDPAQAVYEQYF. CDR3 nucleotides: TGTGCCAGCAGCTTAGATCCGGCACAGGCCGTATACGAGCAGTACTTC.

V gene TRBV9 combines with J gene TRBJ1-4; maybe TRBD1 (5 bases). Trimming removed 2 bases from V and 2 bases from J, with 7 bases in between. The CDR3 has 14 amino acids. CDR1 is SGDLS and CDR2 is YYNGEE in the germline V gene. The CDR3 protein is CASSVTVTNEKLFF. Written as DNA, the CDR3 is TGTGCCAGCAGCGTGACAGTGACTAATGAAAAACTGTTTTTT.

This clone has a handful of counts. V and J are TRBV9 and TRBJ1-2; 8 nucleotides match TRBD1. The CDR3 runs to 13 residues. Germline CDR1 SGDLS, CDR2 YYNGEE. V was clipped by 3 bases and J by 5 bases; unmatched bases: 3. CDR3 sequence reads: CASSAQGAYGYTF. The CDR3 DNA is TGTGCCAGCAGCGCCCAGGGGGCTTATGGCTACACCTTC.

The rearrangement joins TRBV5-1 to TRBJ2-1, with D perhaps TRBD1 (5 bases). V shed 4 bases and J shed 2 bases, with 16 bases lying between them. Germline values: CDR1 SGHRS, CDR2 YFSETQ. This CDR3 is built from 16 residues. CDR3 DNA sequence: TGCGCCAGCAGCCCTCTAGGGGCGCCCGCCTACAATGAGCAGTTCTTC. Protein product: CASSPLGAPAYNEQFF.

V gene TRBV7-9 combines with J gene TRBJ2-2; D assignment may be TRBD1 or TRBD2 (6 bases each). The CDR3 spans 16 residues. Trimming removed 5 bases at V and 5 bases at J, with 18 bases between. Germline CDR1 SEHNR, CDR2 FQNEAQ (reference sequence). The chain's CDR3 is CASSLWGAQETGELFF. CDR3 bases: TGTGCCAGCAGCCTCTGGGGGGCTCAGGAGACCGGGGAGCTGTTTTTT.

This clone was counted only a few times. The J gene is TRBJ2-7, the V gene TRBV15; 8 nucleotides agree with TRBD2. The length of the CDR3 is 15 residues. CDR1 and CDR2 (germline): LNHNV, YYDKDF (reference sequence). The J segment lost 4 bases and the V segment lost 0 bases, leaving 5 bases of the junction unmatched. The CDR3 spells CATSRDRSGSYEQYF. CDR3 in DNA: TGTGCCACCAGCAGAGATAGGAGCGGGAGTTACGAGCAGTACTTC.

This clone was counted at least ten times. The rearrangement joins TRBV7-9 to TRBJ2-5; D is undetermined. CDR1 and CDR2 from the germline V gene are SEHNR and FQNEAQ (reference sequence). This CDR3 spans 13 amino acids. Trimming stripped 2 bases from V and 3 bases from J, with 7 bases between. CDR3 nucleotide sequence: TGTGCCAGCAGCTTACATGTGGAAGAGACCCAGTACTTC. Translating gives CASSLHVEETQYF.

The rearrangement joins TRBV7-2 to TRBJ1-1; unclear D gene. This CDR3 is 14 amino acids long. Trimming stripped 2 bases from V and 4 bases from J, with 11 bases between. Germline CDR1 reads SGHTA; CDR2 reads FQGNSA. CDR3 DNA sequence: TGTGCCAGCAGCTTACCTTTTTCTTCCACTGAAGCTTTCTTT. Its protein product is CASSLPFSSTEAFF.

There are a few counts of this clone. The rearrangement joins TRBV28 to TRBJ2-5; unclear D gene. The CDR3 has 12 residues. Looked up from germline, CDR1 is MDHEN and CDR2 is SYDVKM. Trimming removed 5 bases from V and 5 bases from J, with 9 bases in between. The CDR3 sequence: CASSLFGETQYF. In DNA form, the CDR3 reads TGTGCCAGCAGTCTTTTCGGGGAGACCCAGTACTTC.

This clone has only one observation. The V and J genes are TRBV27 and TRBJ2-7; 9 nucleotides line up with TRBD2. Germline-derived CDR1 and CDR2 are MNHEY and SMNVEV (reference sequence). V was clipped by 6 bases and J by 4 bases; unmatched bases: 10. The CDR3 totals 15 residues. CDR3 nucleotide sequence: TGTGCCAGCAGCCGGGGGGGACTAGCTCCATACGAGCAGTACTTC. Translated: CASSRGGLAPYEQYF.

The chain uses TRBV7-3 and TRBJ2-1; perhaps TRBD2 as D (5 bases). The CDR3 totals 14 residues. Germline V gene data show CDR1 as SGHTA and CDR2 as FQGTGA. V lost 5 bases, J lost 6 bases, and 14 bases lay in between. The CDR3 DNA reads TGTGCCAGCAGCCTGAATCGGGGAAGCAATGAGCAGTTCTTC. It translates to CASSLNRGSNEQFF.

The chain couples TRBV19 to TRBJ1-2; TRBD1 aligns across 7 bases. This CDR3 has 12 amino acids. Per the germline V gene, CDR1 is LNHDA and CDR2 is SQIVND (reference sequence). J gave up 4 bases and V 6 bases, and 2 bases lay outside the gene matches. CDR3 region: CASSRTGYGYTF. The CDR3, as DNA: TGTGCCAGTAGCCGGACAGGCTATGGCTACACCTTC. The complete variable domain, with remaining parts taken from reference TRBV19 and TRBJ1-2, reads DGGITQSPKYLFRKEGQNVTLSCEQNLNHDAMYWYRQDPGQGLRLIYYSQIVNDFQKGDIAEGYSVSREKKESFPLTVTSAQKNPTAFYLCASSRTGYGYTFGSGTRLTVV.

The rearrangement links TRBV30 to TRBJ1-1, with D hard to call. Looked up from germline, CDR1 is GTSNPN and CDR2 is SVGIG (reference sequence). V gave up 6 bases and J gave up 5 bases, with 13 bases separating them. This CDR3 is 12 amino acids long. CDR3 in DNA: TGTGCCTGTTCCCTTGGAGATACTGAAGCTTTCTTT. This codes for CACSLGDTEAFF.